The subject of this entry is one T cell receptor (beta chain). The antigen remains unidentified. The data stem from a study of CD8 T cells in ankylosing spondylitis. The CDR3 runs to 16 residues. Losses at the gene ends were 3 bases for V and 3 bases for J; bases not matched to a gene: 9. Germline V gene sequence: CDR1 KGHSH, CDR2 LQKENI. Quantitative 5'-RACE was performed with molecular barcodes, and it yielded the TCR beta libraries. MiXCR, applied by TCRdb to the 5' RACE reads, yields one record per CDR3 protein. The sample gives hundreds of thousands of distinct CDR3 sequences, approximately 17% of which show up once; over 1% is in the top ten. Study observations and caveats: Past research had described some motif variants in reactive arthritis synovial fluid and blood. A TCR beta motif of eight or nine highly homologous variants seemed to mark ankylosing spondylitis blood. Within matched ankylosing spondylitis synovial fluid, disease-linked clones were reportedly significantly enriched.

This sequence originates from a male donor with ankylosing spondylitis. V usage is TRBV18 and J usage is TRBJ1-2; TRBD1 agrees at 8 bases. Sequenced input: blood, either unsorted or a sorted T cell fraction (not recorded which). CDR3 residues: CASSPLADRADYGYTF. The CDR3, as DNA: TGTGCCAGCTCACCCCTTGCGGACAGGGCAGACTATGGCTACACCTTC.